The 26 T cell receptor beta chains given below trace back to one sample, sequenced in a study of T cell responses to AZD1222 COVID-19 vaccine (dated by TCRdb to the early 2020s). According to the study, the label for this sample's time point signals: about 28 days (+/-7) after the second vaccine dose. The library was prepared using the immunoSEQ multiplex PCR assay. TCRdb re-hosts the immuneACCESS table, in-frame sequences only. Its copies lack some clones; in the studies checked, an unresolved V gene accounts for under half of them, and the cause for the rest is not known. The sample includes tens of thousands of clones, with roughly 88% observed a single time. The ten largest clonotypes hold about 1.3% of the sample. The source material was peripheral blood, sampled 28 days after the second AZD1222 dose. These TCRs come from an adult who received the AZD1222 COVID-19 vaccine.

The chain carries TRBV5-6 and TRBJ2-7; D possibly corresponds to TRBD1 (5 bases). Trimming pared 4 bases from V and 2 bases from J, leaving 13 bases between. The CDR3 sequence is 14 residues long. Per the germline V gene, CDR1 is SGHDT and CDR2 is YYEEEE. CDR3 DNA sequence: TGTGCCAGCAGCCCGGACACCAAGACCTACGAGCAGTACTTC. Encoded protein: CASSPDTKTYEQYF.

The chain combines TRBV14 with TRBJ1-3; D call uncertain. Trimming shortened V by 2 bases and J by 5 bases, and 1 base separated the two germline ends. CDR1 is SGHDN and CDR2 is FVKESK in the germline V gene. The CDR3 sequence is 11 residues long. The CDR3 DNA is TGTGCCAGCAGCCAACGAAACACCATATATTTT. The encoded protein is CASSQRNTIYF.

V is TRBV5-4 and J is TRBJ2-7, with 8 bases that match TRBD1. The CDR3 has 14 amino acids. Unmatched junction bases numbered 3, after V lost 4 bases and J lost 0 bases. Germline CDR1 SGHNT, CDR2 YYREEE (reference sequence). CDR3 bases: TGTGCCAGCAGCGGACAGGGAAGCTCCTACGAGCAGTACTTC. As protein: CASSGQGSSYEQYF.

The rearrangement links TRBV20-1 to TRBJ2-2; unclear D gene. With 4 bases removed from V and 5 bases from J, the gap between germline ends came to 5 bases. The CDR3 contains 11 residues. Germline-derived CDR1 and CDR2 are DFQATT and SNEGSKA (reference sequence). CDR3: CSAIITGELFF. CDR3 sequence (DNA): TGCAGTGCTATAATAACCGGGGAGCTGTTTTTT.

This clone is labeled medium-sized. The chain has TRBV3-1 (or the pseudogene TRBV3-2) and TRBJ2-7, with 8 nucleotides matching TRBD1. V was pared by 4 bases and J by 6 bases, with 2 bases of the junction left unmatched. The CDR3 totals 12 residues. The germline V gene encodes CDR1 LGHDT and CDR2 YNNKEL (reference sequence). The CDR3 spells CASSPTGVEQYF. CDR3 coding DNA: TGTGCCAGCAGCCCGACAGGGGTCGAGCAGTACTTC.

The V and J genes are TRBV30 and TRBJ1-1; the D gene is possibly TRBD1 (6 bases). The CDR3 contains 15 residues. Germline loops: CDR1 GTSNPN, CDR2 SVGIG (reference sequence). The ends were cut back, 0 bases at V and 2 bases at J, with 13 bases in the middle. CDR3 DNA: TGTGCCTGGAGTGTACCAGGGGCCAGTAACACTGAAGCTTTCTTT. Translation: CAWSVPGASNTEAFF.

A word on this clone: A read error may account for a junction end that differs from germline. The chain uses TRBV12-3 or TRBV12-4 and TRBJ1-1; unclear D gene. The CDR3 has 13 amino acids. Here the CDR3 DNA reads TGTGCCAGCAGTTTAGCTATGAAGACTGAAGCTTTCTTT. This translates into CASSLAMKTEAFF.

The CDR3 DNA reads TGTGCCAGTAGTATCTTGACTAGCGGGGGTGAGACCCAGTACTTC. Residues: CASSILTSGGETQYF. The rearrangement joins TRBV19 to TRBJ2-5; TRBD2 agrees at 12 bases. V gave up 3 bases and J gave up 5 bases; unmatched junction bases: 4. The CDR3 runs to 15 residues. Per the germline V gene, CDR1 is LNHDA and CDR2 is SQIVND (reference sequence). The variable domain in full, completed from reference TRBV19 and TRBJ2-5, reads DGGITQSPKYLFRKEGQNVTLSCEQNLNHDAMYWYRQDPGQGLRLIYYSQIVNDFQKGDIAEGYSVSREKKESFPLTVTSAQKNPTAFYLCASSILTSGGETQYFGPGTRLLVL.

The chain couples TRBV7-9 to TRBJ1-2, with TRBD1 matching 7 bases. The CDR3 has 15 amino acids. Germline CDR1 and CDR2: SEHNR and FQNEAQ (reference sequence). The V segment lost 6 bases and the J segment 6 bases; nucleotides outside the gene matches: 13. The CDR3 reads CASSLLDRILHGYTF. The CDR3 DNA is TGTGCCAGCAGTCTCCTGGACAGGATCCTCCATGGCTACACCTTC.

The chain uses TRBV12-3 or TRBV12-4 and TRBJ2-7; D gene uncertain. The CDR3 length is 11 residues. V was clipped by 5 bases and J by 5 bases, with 7 bases between them. The CDR3 loop reads CASSLVNEQYF. In DNA form, the CDR3 reads TGTGCCAGCAGTCTTGTTAACGAGCAGTACTTC.

The gene calls are TRBV7-6 and TRBJ1-4; no reliable D call. The V end lost 5 bases, the J end lost 0 bases, and 13 bases lay between the germline ends. The CDR3 loop spans 16 amino acids. Germline V gene lookup returns CDR1 SGHVS and CDR2 FNYEAQ. The CDR3 sequence: CASSRMVRATNEKLFF. CDR3 DNA sequence: TGTGCCAGCAGCCGGATGGTCCGTGCAACTAATGAAAAACTGTTTTTT.

The chain is built from TRBV5-1 and TRBJ2-5; tentative D call: TRBD1 (5 bases). Per the germline V gene, CDR1 is SGHRS and CDR2 is YFSETQ. V was cut by 3 bases and J by 2 bases, with 11 bases left in between. This CDR3 region has 14 residues. The CDR3 loop is CASSSRQGQETQYF. The CDR3 DNA is TGCGCCAGCAGCTCTAGGCAGGGTCAAGAGACCCAGTACTTC.

The chain is built from TRBV29-1 and TRBJ2-3; TRBD1 agrees at 9 bases. CDR1 is SQVTM, CDR2 ANQGSEA, per germline. This CDR3 is 13 amino acids long. Losses at the gene ends were 7 bases for V and 2 bases for J; bases not matched to a gene: 4. As DNA, the CDR3 is TGCAGCGGAGGGACAGGGTACACAGATACGCAGTATTTT. Amino acids: CSGGTGYTDTQYF.

The V and J genes are TRBV6-2 or TRBV6-3 and TRBJ1-5; perhaps TRBD1 as D (6 bases). The V gene lost 2 bases and the J gene lost 7 bases, with 15 bases spanning the gap. CDR3 length: 15 residues. Looked up from germline, CDR1 is MNHEY and CDR2 is SVGEGT. The CDR3, as DNA: TGTGCCAGCAGTTACGATAGGACAGCAAAGCAGCCCCAGCATTTT. Translated, it gives CASSYDRTAKQPQHF.

The genes are TRBV11-1 and TRBJ2-7; the D gene could be TRBD1 or TRBD2 (5 bases each). The CDR3 has 14 residues. Germline lookup yields CDR1 SGHAT and CDR2 FQDESV (reference sequence). V was cut by 5 bases and J by 2 bases, with 13 bases left in between. This chain's CDR3 is CASSPSLGAYEQYF. CDR3 nucleotides: TGTGCCAGCAGCCCTAGTCTGGGGGCCTACGAGCAGTACTTC.

The chain recombines TRBV11-2 with TRBJ1-1; 8 bases align to TRBD1. With 0 bases clipped from V and 4 bases from J, the junction kept 7 bases outside the gene matches. The length of the CDR3 is 16 residues. Germline V lookup: CDR1 SGHAT, CDR2 FQNNGV. CDR3: CASSLDRGTGGTEAFF. The CDR3 bases are TGTGCCAGCAGCTTAGATAGAGGGACAGGAGGCACTGAAGCTTTCTTT.

The J gene is TRBJ2-1, the V gene TRBV21-1; the D segment call TRBD1 is taken from the table without a DNA check. TRBV21-1 is a documented pseudogene. This CDR3 is 18 amino acids long. The CDR3 protein is CASSKGLRDTPRHNEQFF. In DNA form, the CDR3 reads TGTGCCAGCAGCAAAGGACTGAGGGACACCCCTCGCCACAATGAGCAGTTCTTC.

The chain is built from TRBV28 and TRBJ2-7; D remains ambiguous. V was trimmed by 4 bases and J by 6 bases, leaving 13 bases between them. The germline CDR1 and CDR2 sequences are MDHEN and SYDVKM. The CDR3 has 13 residues. The CDR3 spells CASSSPGRAEQYF. The CDR3 DNA reads as TGTGCCAGCAGTTCGCCCGGAAGGGCCGAGCAGTACTTC. Drawing the rest from reference TRBV28 and TRBJ2-7, the complete variable domain is DVKVTQSSRYLVKRTGEKVFLECVQDMDHENMFWYRQDPGLGLRLIYFSYDVKMKEKGDIPEGYSVSREKKERFSLILESASTNQTSMYLCASSSPGRAEQYFGPGTRLTVT.

The CDR3 loop reads CASFPGGQRLDYGYTF. In DNA, the CDR3 is TGTGCCAGCTTCCCGGGGGGACAGCGTCTAGATTATGGCTACACCTTC. The chain combines TRBV7-8 with TRBJ1-2; 7 nucleotides align to TRBD1. This CDR3 spans 16 amino acids. The junction had 17 bases not matched to a gene; V was cut back by 8 bases and J by 5 bases. CDR1 is SGHVS and CDR2 is FQNEAQ in the germline V gene.

The chain couples TRBV18 to TRBJ1-1, with no clear D. The CDR3 consists of 14 residues. Trimming took 5 bases from V and 5 from J, leaving 15 bases between them. Germline V lookup: CDR1 KGHSH, CDR2 LQKENI. For the CDR3, the DNA is TGTGCCAGCTCATCCGTCGAACGGTGGACTGAAGCTTTCTTT. This codes for CASSSVERWTEAFF.

The chain has TRBV5-5 and TRBJ2-5; 7 bases map to TRBD1. This CDR3 region has 14 residues. CDR1 and CDR2 from the germline V gene are SGHKS and YYEKEE (reference sequence). After removal of 4 bases from V and 1 base from J, the junction contained 4 bases not matched to a gene. The CDR3 sequence is CASSIQGSQETQYF. CDR3 sequence (DNA): TGTGCCAGCAGCATACAGGGGTCCCAAGAGACCCAGTACTTC.

V gene TRBV25-1 combines with J gene TRBJ1-2; no firm D call. Per the germline V gene, CDR1 is MGHDK and CDR2 is SYGVNS. Trimming took off 2 bases at V and 2 bases at J, with 6 bases between the two ends. This CDR3 has 13 residues. The CDR3 DNA sequence: TGTGCCAGCAGTGAAGTAGGGAACTATGGCTACACCTTC. This sequence encodes CASSEVGNYGYTF.

Notes on this clone: One end of the junction fails to match germline, which may point to a read error. The J gene is TRBJ2-7, the V gene TRBV5-3; D possibly corresponds to TRBD1 (5 bases). TRBV5-3 carries the ORF label, with uncertain function. This CDR3 has 14 residues. The CDR3 region has the DNA TGTGCCAGAAGCAAGGAGACAGCGACCTACGAGCAATACTTC. Translation: CARSKETATYEQYF.

V is TRBV5-4 and J is TRBJ2-3; 8 bases are shared with TRBD2. Losses at the gene ends were 4 bases for V and 11 bases for J; bases not matched to a gene: 15. The CDR3 sequence is 15 residues long. The germline V gene has CDR1 SGHNT and CDR2 YYREEE (reference sequence). The CDR3 is CASSTRGAQGSGQYF. CDR3 coding DNA: TGTGCCAGCAGCACGCGGGGGGCCCAGGGTTCGGGGCAGTATTTT.

The genes are TRBV4-1 and TRBJ2-4; D not certain. The CDR3 runs to 13 residues. Germline CDR1 MGHRA, CDR2 YSYEKL. Trimming pared 6 bases from V and 3 bases from J, leaving 9 bases between. The CDR3 bases are TGCGCCAGCAGGGGTCCTAGCAAAAACATTCAGTACTTC. This sequence encodes CASRGPSKNIQYF.

V usage is TRBV7-9 and J usage is TRBJ1-6; D is unclear. CDR1 is SEHNR and CDR2 is FQNEAQ in the germline V gene (reference sequence). The V end lost 3 bases, the J end lost 10 bases, and 13 bases lay between the germline ends. This CDR3 has 14 residues. CDR3 sequence (DNA): TGTGCCAGCAGCTTTGACGAGGAAAGCTCACCCCTCCACTTT. Translated: CASSFDEESSPLHF.